The present TCR beta chain was sequenced within a study of cytomegalovirus exposure and HLA in healthy donors. Study-wide results and caveats: Several of the most significant clusters appeared linked to common viral pathogens, based on a later analysis.

The study ran its PCR with 60 Vbeta and 13 Jbeta primers. Assay: immunoSEQ multiplex PCR; the TCRdb copy retains only in-frame clones and omits some. This table has 87,000 or so clones, roughly three fifths appearing once. This clone was seen at least ten times. Its antigen remains unknown. V shed 7 bases and J shed 5 bases, with 14 bases lying between them. The CDR3 is 13 residues long. Germline V gene lookup returns CDR1 MNHEY and CDR2 SVGAGI. The chain carries TRBV6-5 and TRBJ1-1; D ambiguous. The sequencing input was PBMCs. The sequence was collected from a man in his 60s in good health and CMV-seronegative. The CDR3 coding sequence is TGTGCCAGCACTCCTCATGCGGGGACTGAAGCTTTCTTT. Residues: CASTPHAGTEAFF.